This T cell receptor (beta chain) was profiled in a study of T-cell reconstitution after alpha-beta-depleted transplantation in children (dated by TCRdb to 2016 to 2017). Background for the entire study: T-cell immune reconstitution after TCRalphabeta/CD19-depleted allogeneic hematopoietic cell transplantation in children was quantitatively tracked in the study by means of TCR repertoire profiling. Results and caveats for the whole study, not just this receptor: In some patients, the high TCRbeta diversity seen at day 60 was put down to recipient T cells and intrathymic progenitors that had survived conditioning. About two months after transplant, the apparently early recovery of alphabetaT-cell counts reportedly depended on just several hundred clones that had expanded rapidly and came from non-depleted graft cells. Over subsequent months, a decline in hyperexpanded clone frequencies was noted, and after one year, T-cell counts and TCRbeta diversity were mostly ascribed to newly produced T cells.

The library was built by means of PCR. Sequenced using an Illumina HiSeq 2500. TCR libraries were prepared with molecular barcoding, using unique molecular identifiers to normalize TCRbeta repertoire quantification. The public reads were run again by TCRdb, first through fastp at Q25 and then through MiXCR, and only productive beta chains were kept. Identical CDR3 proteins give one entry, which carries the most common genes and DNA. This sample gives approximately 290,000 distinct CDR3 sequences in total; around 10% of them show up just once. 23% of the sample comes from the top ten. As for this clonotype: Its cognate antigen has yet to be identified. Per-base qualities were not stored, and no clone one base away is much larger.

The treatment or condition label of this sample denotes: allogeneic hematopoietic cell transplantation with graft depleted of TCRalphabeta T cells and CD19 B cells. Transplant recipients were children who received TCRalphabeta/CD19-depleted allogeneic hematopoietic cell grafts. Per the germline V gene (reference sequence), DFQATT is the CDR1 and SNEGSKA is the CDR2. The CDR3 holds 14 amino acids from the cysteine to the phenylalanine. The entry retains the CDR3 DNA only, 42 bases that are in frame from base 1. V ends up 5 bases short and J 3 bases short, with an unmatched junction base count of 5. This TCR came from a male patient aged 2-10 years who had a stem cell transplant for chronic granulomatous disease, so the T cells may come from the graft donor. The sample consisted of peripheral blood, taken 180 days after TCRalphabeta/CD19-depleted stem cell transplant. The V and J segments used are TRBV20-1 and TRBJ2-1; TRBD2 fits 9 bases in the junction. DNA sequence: TGCAGTGCTGCAAGCGGGGGGCTCTACAATGAGCAGTTCTTC. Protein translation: CSAASGGLYNEQFF.